This T cell receptor (beta chain) is drawn from a study of blood T cell repertoires in COVID-19. CDR1 and CDR2 from the germline V gene are MDHEN and SYDVKM. The length of the CDR3 is 14 residues. V lost 3 bases to trimming and J lost 9 bases, with 17 bases between them. The protocol was immunoSEQ multiplex PCR, while the TCRdb copy is restricted to in-frame clones and leaves out a portion. This sample has some 23,000 clones; 87% occur once, and the top ten carry roughly 8.6%. The sample consisted of peripheral blood. The origin of this receptor is a human donor with active COVID-19. The donor label of this sample is uncertain. J is TRBJ2-5 and V is TRBV28; D is unresolved. CDR3: CASSFALEVSPQYF. CDR3 in DNA: TGTGCCAGCAGTTTCGCGCTAGAAGTTTCGCCCCAGTACTTC.